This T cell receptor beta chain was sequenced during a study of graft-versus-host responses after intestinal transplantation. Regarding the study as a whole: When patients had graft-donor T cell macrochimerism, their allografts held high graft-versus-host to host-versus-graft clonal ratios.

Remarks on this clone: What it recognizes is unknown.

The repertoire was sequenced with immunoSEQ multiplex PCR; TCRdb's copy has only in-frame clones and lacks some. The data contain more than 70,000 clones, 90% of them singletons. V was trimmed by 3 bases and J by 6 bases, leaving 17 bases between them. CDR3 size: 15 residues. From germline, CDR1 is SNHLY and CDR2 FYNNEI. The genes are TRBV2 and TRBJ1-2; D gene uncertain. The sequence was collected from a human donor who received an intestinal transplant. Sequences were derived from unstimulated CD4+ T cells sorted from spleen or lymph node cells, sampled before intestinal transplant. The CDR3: CASSEMLKQPNGYTF. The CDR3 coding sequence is TGTGCCAGCAGTGAGATGTTGAAACAGCCGAATGGCTACACCTTC.